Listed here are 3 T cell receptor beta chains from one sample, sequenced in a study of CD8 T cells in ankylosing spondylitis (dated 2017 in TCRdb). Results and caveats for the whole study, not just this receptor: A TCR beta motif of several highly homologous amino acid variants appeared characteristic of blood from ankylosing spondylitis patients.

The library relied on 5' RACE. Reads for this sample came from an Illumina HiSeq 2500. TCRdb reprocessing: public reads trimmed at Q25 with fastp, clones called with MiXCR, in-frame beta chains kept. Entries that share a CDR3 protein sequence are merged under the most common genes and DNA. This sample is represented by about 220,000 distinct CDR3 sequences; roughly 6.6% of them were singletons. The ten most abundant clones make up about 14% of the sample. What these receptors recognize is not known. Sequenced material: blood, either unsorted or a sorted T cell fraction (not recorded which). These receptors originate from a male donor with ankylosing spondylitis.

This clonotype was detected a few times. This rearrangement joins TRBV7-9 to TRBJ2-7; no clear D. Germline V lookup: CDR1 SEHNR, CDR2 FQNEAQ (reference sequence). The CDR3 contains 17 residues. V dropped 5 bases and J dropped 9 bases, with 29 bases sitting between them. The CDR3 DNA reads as TGTGCCAGCAGCGCCACGTCACCGGACCACTATAATGTGGGGCAGTACTTC. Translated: CASSATSPDHYNVGQYF.

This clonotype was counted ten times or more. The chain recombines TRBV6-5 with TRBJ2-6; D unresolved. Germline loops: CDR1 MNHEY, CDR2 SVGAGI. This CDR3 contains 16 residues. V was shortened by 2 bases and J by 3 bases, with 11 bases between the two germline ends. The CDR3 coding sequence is TGTGCCAGCAGTTACCCTATGGGTAATGGGGCCAACGTCCTGACTTTC. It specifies CASSYPMGNGANVLTF.

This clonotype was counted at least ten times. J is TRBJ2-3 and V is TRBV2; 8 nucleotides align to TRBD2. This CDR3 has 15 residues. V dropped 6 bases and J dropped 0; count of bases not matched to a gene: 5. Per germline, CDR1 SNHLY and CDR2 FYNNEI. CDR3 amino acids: CASRLSGTSTDTQYF. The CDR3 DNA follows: TGTGCCAGCAGGCTTAGCGGGACTAGCACAGATACGCAGTATTTT.